The rows below give T cell receptor beta chains drawn from one sample of a study of T cell responses to AZD1222 COVID-19 vaccine. This table comes from immunoSEQ multiplex PCR, and its TCRdb copy is limited to in-frame clones, with some not included. The profile shows more than 95,000 clones, less than 95% of them singletons. The material sequenced was peripheral blood, taken on day 0 of MenACWY control vaccination. All receptors derive from an adult in good health. The CDR3 runs from the conserved cysteine through the conserved F or W. Fields, in order: J gene, CDR3 length, D gene, clone size, V gene, CDR3 DNA, CDR3 protein. D genes are given only for firm matches. The size entry is marked missing in some rows and otherwise reads once, few, many or a size class.

>TRBJ1-2|15|NA|NA|TRBV28
TGTGCCAGCAGTTTTGAGGGGGTAAATGGATATGGCTACACCTTC
CASSFEGVNGYGYTF
>TRBJ1-3|15|NA|NA|TRBV28
TGTGCCAGCAGTTTGTGGGGGAGCTCTGGAAACACCATATATTTT
CASSLWGSSGNTIYF
>TRBJ2-3|18|TRBD2|NA|TRBV9
TGTGCCAGCAGCGTAGACCCCGGACTAGCGGGAAGCACAGATACGCAGTATTTT
CASSVDPGLAGSTDTQYF
>TRBJ2-1|13|TRBD1|NA|TRBV27
TGTGCCAGCATTCGAACAGGGGGGAGTGAGCAGTTCTTC
CASIRTGGSEQFF
>TRBJ2-2|12|NA|NA|TRBV5-1
TGCGCCAGCAGCTTGGATTTCGGGGAGCTGTTTTTT
CASSLDFGELFF
>TRBJ1-5|12|NA|NA|TRBV14
TGTGCCAGCAACCCTAGCAATCAGCCCCAGCATTTT
CASNPSNQPQHF
>TRBJ2-2|14|NA|NA|TRBV3-1/TRBV3-2
TGTGCCAGCCAGGAGGGGGGGCAGACCGGGGAGCTGTTTTTT
CASQEGGQTGELFF
>TRBJ1-2|14|TRBD1|NA|TRBV27
TGTGCCAGCAGTTTATTGGGCAGGGGGATTGGCTACACCTTC
CASSLLGRGIGYTF
>TRBJ1-2|17|TRBD1|NA|TRBV5-1
TGCGCCAGCAGCTTAGAACTCGGACAGGTATTGAGCTATGGCTACACCTTC
CASSLELGQVLSYGYTF
>TRBJ2-3|16|TRBD2|NA|TRBV30
TGTGCCTGGAGTGTACGAGGGAGGGCCGGCACAGATACGCAGTATTTT
CAWSVRGRAGTDTQYF
>TRBJ1-5|14|NA|NA|TRBV4-3
TGCGCCAGCAGCCAAGCAACAGGGAATCAGCCCCAGCATTTT
CASSQATGNQPQHF
>TRBJ2-7|14|NA|NA|TRBV5-1
TGCGCCAGCAGCGGTAGCGGTCTCTCCTACGAGCAGTACTTC
CASSGSGLSYEQYF
>TRBJ2-1|15|TRBD2|once|TRBV7-3
TGTGCCAGCAGCAACAGCGGGAGGGCCTACAATGAGCAGTTCTTC
CASSNSGRAYNEQFF
>TRBJ2-7|14|TRBD2|NA|TRBV6-6
TGTGCCAGCAGTTACGCTAGCGGGCCCTACGAGCAGTACTTC
CASSYASGPYEQYF
>TRBJ2-3|18|TRBD2|NA|TRBV28
TGTGCCAGCAGTAACTCCCGGGTGGTGGGAGGGGGCACAGATACGCAGTATTTT
CASSNSRVVGGGTDTQYF
>TRBJ2-5|15|NA|NA|TRBV6-1
TGTGCCAGCAGTGAACCCGGGACCCGCAAAGAGACCCAGTACTTC
CASSEPGTRKETQYF
>TRBJ2-1|13|NA|NA|TRBV24-1
TGTGCCACCAAGTCTTCGGGCTACAATGAGCAGTTCTTC
CATKSSGYNEQFF